The 18 T cell receptor beta chains below were found in one sample sequenced in a study of human T cells and chemical hapten exposure. This sample's time point: healthy volunteer bleed at 2 weeks. The starting material, unfractionated whole blood, was used for total RNA extraction. TCRdb itself ran the RACE reads through MiXCR, one entry per CDR3 protein. The sample includes 130,000 or so distinct CDR3 sequences, 9% to 10% seen only once; the top ten take 1.5% to 2%. The sequencing input was whole blood. All receptors derive from a male donor in good health. Some clones in this sample may be carry-over from other donors' samples.

The rearrangement uses TRBV5-1 and TRBJ1-2; D might be TRBD1 (5 bases). Per germline, CDR1 SGHRS and CDR2 YFSETQ. The V end lost 4 bases, the J end lost 0 bases, and 13 bases lay between the germline ends. This CDR3 contains 15 residues. This chain's CDR3 is CASSVSDRSNYGYTF. The CDR3 DNA sequence: TGCGCCAGCAGCGTCTCCGACAGATCTAACTATGGCTACACCTTC.

Ten or more counts support this clonotype. The V gene is TRBV29-1, the J gene TRBJ2-1; weak D call: TRBD1 (5 bases). The germline V gene has CDR1 SQVTM and CDR2 ANQGSEA. V was shortened by 1 base and J by 8 bases, with 21 bases between the two germline ends. The CDR3 runs to 16 residues. The CDR3 reads CSVEGTREANMDEQFF. The CDR3 nucleotides read TGCAGCGTTGAAGGGACCAGGGAAGCAAATATGGATGAGCAGTTCTTC.

This clonotype occurred many times. The chain joins TRBV6-5 to TRBJ1-1; no definite D call. The CDR3 covers 15 residues. The V end was cut by 2 bases, the J end by 0 bases, with 10 bases between. Germline CDR1 MNHEY, CDR2 SVGAGI. The chain's CDR3 is CASSYGQTLNTEAFF. CDR3 DNA: TGTGCCAGCAGTTACGGGCAGACTTTGAACACTGAAGCTTTCTTT.

This chain uses TRBV6-5 with TRBJ2-4, with D possibly matching TRBD2 (6 bases). Germline-derived CDR1 and CDR2 are MNHEY and SVGAGI. This CDR3 comprises 14 residues. Trimming left V 4 bases short and J 0 bases short, with 7 bases between. CDR3 sequence: CASSLAAAKNIQYF. CDR3 DNA sequence: TGTGCCAGCAGTTTAGCGGCAGCCAAAAACATTCAGTACTTC.

V is TRBV25-1 and J is TRBJ1-3; D not certain. There are 14 residues in the CDR3. V lost 5 bases and J 4 bases, leaving 12 bases between the germline ends. Germline-derived CDR1 and CDR2 are MGHDK and SYGVNS. DNA of the CDR3: TGTGCCAGCAGTCCACCCCGGGCGGGAAACACCATATATTTT. This encodes CASSPPRAGNTIYF.

The genes are TRBV11-1 and TRBJ2-3; D ambiguous. V was trimmed by 6 bases and J by 0 bases, leaving 16 bases between them. Germline lookup yields CDR1 SGHAT and CDR2 FQDESV (reference sequence). The CDR3 has 16 residues. CDR3 residues: CASSRLDGTSTDTQYF. CDR3 coding DNA: TGTGCCAGCAGTCGACTCGACGGCACTAGCACAGATACGCAGTATTTT.

The CDR3 coding sequence is TGTGCCAGCAGCTTAGCTGGGTCAACCTCCTACAATGAGCAGTTCTTC. It encodes CASSLAGSTSYNEQFF. The J gene is TRBJ2-1, the V gene TRBV7-9; no definite D call. Looked up from germline, CDR1 is SEHNR and CDR2 is FQNEAQ (reference sequence). The CDR3 loop spans 16 amino acids. Trimming took off 0 bases at V and 0 bases at J, with 9 bases between the two ends. Filled out from reference TRBV7-9 and TRBJ2-1, the complete variable domain reads DTGVSQNPRHKITKRGQNVTFRCDPISEHNRLYWYRQTLGQGPEFLTYFQNEAQLEKSRLLSDRFSAERPKGSFSTLEIQRTEQGDSAMYLCASSLAGSTSYNEQFFGPGTRLTVL.

Regarding this clonotype: Mismatch with germline at one junction end may stem from a read error. V is TRBV10-3 and J is TRBJ2-7, with a weak D call TRBD2 (6 bases). This CDR3 comprises 12 residues. CDR1 is ENHRY and CDR2 is SYGVKD in the germline V gene. CDR3 amino acids: CAISDRPGTEVF. The CDR3 bases are TGTGCCATCAGTGATCGACCCGGGACTGAGGTCTTC.

In this sample, this clonotype turned up a few times. The gene calls are TRBV19 and TRBJ2-5; unclear D gene. The germline gives CDR1 LNHDA, CDR2 SQIVND (reference sequence). V was pared by 8 bases and J by 3 bases, with 19 bases between. The CDR3 contains 15 residues. CDR3 amino acids: CASSPHSGSEETQYF. The CDR3, as DNA: TGTGCCAGTTCGCCTCACTCCGGATCGGAAGAGACCCAGTACTTC.

This clonotype was counted only a few times. The chain recombines TRBV5-4 with TRBJ2-1; D not resolved. The CDR3 covers 15 residues. Germline V lookup: CDR1 SGHNT, CDR2 YYREEE (reference sequence). Deletions cut 0 bases from V and 5 bases from J, with 12 bases between. The CDR3 loop reads CASSLAFAVNNEQFF. Here the CDR3 DNA reads TGTGCCAGCAGCTTGGCCTTCGCCGTGAACAATGAGCAGTTCTTC.

V usage is TRBV6-6 and J usage is TRBJ2-7, with 12 bases identical to TRBD2. This CDR3 comprises 17 residues. Germline assignment: CDR1 MNHNY and CDR2 SVGAGI (reference sequence). V was clipped by 0 bases and J by 6 bases; unmatched bases: 9. Here the CDR3 reads CASSYSIGASGRVEQYF. The CDR3 DNA sequence: TGTGCCAGCAGTTACTCGATAGGGGCTAGCGGGAGGGTCGAGCAGTACTTC.

This clonotype has just a few counts. The V gene is TRBV6-5, the J gene TRBJ2-3; 7 positions agree with TRBD2. Germline values: CDR1 MNHEY, CDR2 SVGAGI. J lost 2 bases, V lost 4 bases, and 15 bases had no gene match. The CDR3 spans 18 residues. The CDR3: CASSWGVYGEGSTDTQYF. The DNA for the CDR3 is TGTGCCAGCAGTTGGGGGGTTTATGGGGAGGGTTCCACAGATACGCAGTATTTT.

A few counts support this clonotype. This sequence joins TRBV5-1 and TRBJ2-5, with D maybe TRBD2 (6 bases). From germline, CDR1 is SGHRS and CDR2 YFSETQ. CDR3 length equals 17 residues. V was clipped by 2 bases and J by 2 bases, with 19 bases between them. This CDR3 reads CASSFLGPSRGQETQYF. In nucleotides, the CDR3 is TGCGCCAGCAGCTTCTTGGGCCCCTCGCGGGGACAAGAGACCCAGTACTTC.

Only a few counts were recorded for this clonotype. The genes are TRBV12-3 or TRBV12-4 and TRBJ1-2; tentative D call: TRBD1 (5 bases). The CDR3 loop spans 15 amino acids. Trimming took 1 base from V and 3 from J, leaving 12 bases between them. CDR3: CASSLVQGEDYGYTF. CDR3 nucleotides: TGTGCCAGCAGTTTAGTCCAGGGTGAAGACTATGGCTACACCTTC.

The table lists this clonotype with a few counts. The chain couples TRBV3-1 to TRBJ2-6; D is uncertain. Per the germline V gene, CDR1 is LGHDT and CDR2 is YNNKEL (reference sequence). This CDR3 region has 16 residues. V lost 4 bases and J lost 0, with 10 bases in between. This CDR3 is CASSPAKSSGANVLTF. The CDR3 nucleotides read TGTGCCAGCAGCCCAGCGAAGAGCTCTGGGGCCAACGTCCTGACTTTC.

This clonotype was found many times. The chain links TRBV19 to TRBJ2-5; D possibly corresponds to TRBD1 (5 bases). CDR1 LNHDA and CDR2 SQIVND come from the germline V gene (reference sequence). V was trimmed by 6 bases and J by 2 bases, leaving 13 bases between them. The CDR3 is 14 residues long. CDR3 region: CASSITGSQETQYF. CDR3 nucleotides: TGTGCCAGTAGCATTACAGGCTCTCAAGAGACCCAGTACTTC.

A few counts support this clonotype. The chain employs TRBV14 and TRBJ2-7; D ambiguous. The CDR3 length is 15 residues. Deletions cut 1 base from V and 0 bases from J, with 10 bases between. Per the germline V gene, CDR1 is SGHDN and CDR2 is FVKESK. The CDR3 region is CASSQVLVSSYEQYF. The CDR3 DNA reads TGTGCCAGCAGCCAAGTCCTAGTTAGCTCCTACGAGCAGTACTTC.

This clonotype was detected ten times or more. The V gene is TRBV6-2 or TRBV6-3, the J gene TRBJ2-5; perhaps TRBD1 as D (5 bases). V lost 3 bases and J lost 1, with 9 bases in between. CDR3 length: 14 residues. Looked up from germline, CDR1 is MNHEY and CDR2 is SVGEGT. The CDR3 DNA sequence: TGTGCCAGCAGTTATAGACAGCTCCAAGAGACCCAGTACTTC. The encoded protein is CASSYRQLQETQYF.